Listed here is a single TCR beta chain. What it binds is unknown. Primers for the PCR totalled 60 Vbeta and 13 Jbeta. The data were produced by immunoSEQ multiplex PCR, yet TCRdb's version contains in-frame clones alone and is incomplete. The data show 170,000 or so clones, 75% to 85% seen once. This record belongs to a study of cytomegalovirus exposure and HLA in healthy donors. Broader study findings: What a later analysis showed was that several of the most significant clusters appeared linked to common viral pathogens. Later analysis identified a missense DCLRE1C variant that was linked to TCR beta V- and J-gene trimming.

Sequenced sample: PBMCs. The TCR was taken from a boy aged 5 to 17 in good health and CMV-seronegative.

CDR3 amino acids: CASSEGVNTEAFF. CDR3 sequence (DNA): TGTGCCAGCAGTGAGGGGGTGAACACTGAAGCTTTCTTT. J is TRBJ1-1 and V is TRBV28; possible D gene TRBD1, 6 bases. The V end lost 5 bases, the J end lost 0 bases, and 7 bases lay between the germline ends. The V gene's germline CDR1 is MDHEN and CDR2 SYDVKM. This CDR3 is 13 amino acids long.